These 21 T cell receptor beta chains were all obtained from the same sample, sequenced in a study of T cells after yellow fever vaccination. MiXCR, run by TCRdb on the 5' RACE reads, gives a single entry per CDR3 protein. The sample lists a few hundred thousand distinct CDR3 sequences; 7.5% to 9% were seen once. Source: PBMCs, taken on the day of the first yellow fever vaccination. These receptors all come from a man aged 18 to 29 who received the YFV17D yellow fever vaccine.

This clonotype turned up a few times. This chain links TRBV11-1 with TRBJ2-2; 9 bases line up with TRBD1. V lost 1 base to trimming and J lost 2 bases; unmatched junction nucleotides: 8. This CDR3 has 18 amino acids. Germline V lookup: CDR1 SGHAT, CDR2 FQDESV (reference sequence). The CDR3 nucleotides are TGTGCCAGCAGCTTAGGGGGACAGGGAGCTGTAAACACCGGGGAGCTGTTTTTT. It is translated as CASSLGGQGAVNTGELFF.

The chain joins TRBV6-1 to TRBJ2-7; no definite D call. Germline assignment: CDR1 MNHNS and CDR2 SASEGT. This CDR3 has 16 amino acids. V lost 1 base and J 3 bases, leaving 16 bases between the germline ends. The CDR3 bases are TGTGCCAGCAGTGAAGGCCCCCCCTGGAAGTACTACGAGCAGTACGTC. Amino acids: CASSEGPPWKYYEQYV.

At least ten counts were recorded for this clonotype. The chain is built from TRBV27 and TRBJ2-5; 9 bases align to TRBD2. Germline-derived CDR1 and CDR2 are MNHEY and SMNVEV (reference sequence). V shed 4 bases and J 7 bases; nucleotides not matched to a gene: 10. The CDR3 spans 15 residues. In nucleotides, the CDR3 is TGTGCCAGCAGTTCCGGGGTAGCGGGGGTAGTGACCCAGTACTTC. Its translation: CASSSGVAGVVTQYF.

This clonotype was picked up many times. This chain connects TRBV5-1 to TRBJ2-3, with D unresolved. The CDR3 is 14 amino acids. Germline loops: CDR1 SGHRS, CDR2 YFSETQ. V was clipped by 4 bases and J by 1 base, with 10 bases between them. CDR3: CASSASSGTDTQYF. CDR3 sequence (DNA): TGCGCCAGCAGCGCCTCCTCTGGCACAGATACGCAGTATTTT. The full variable domain, rest sourced from reference TRBV5-1 and TRBJ2-3, is KAGVTQTPRYLIKTRGQQVTLSCSPISGHRSVSWYQQTPGQGLQFLFEYFSETQRNKGNFPGRFSGRQFSNSRSEMNVSTLELGDSALYLCASSASSGTDTQYFGPGTRLTVL.

This clonotype occurred a few times. The V and J genes are TRBV5-1 and TRBJ2-1; D not resolved. From germline, CDR1 is SGHRS and CDR2 YFSETQ. Trimming took 5 bases from V and 6 from J, leaving 15 bases between them. The CDR3 runs 14 residues. This CDR3 is CASSNRRVPNEQFF. CDR3 DNA: TGCGCCAGCAGTAACCGCCGAGTTCCCAATGAGCAGTTCTTC. Combining the CDR3 with reference TRBV5-1 and TRBJ2-1 gives the whole variable domain KAGVTQTPRYLIKTRGQQVTLSCSPISGHRSVSWYQQTPGQGLQFLFEYFSETQRNKGNFPGRFSGRQFSNSRSEMNVSTLELGDSALYLCASSNRRVPNEQFFGPGTRLTVL.

This clonotype was seen a handful of times. This chain uses TRBV6-2 or TRBV6-3 with TRBJ2-7, with 7 bases fitting TRBD1. The CDR3 consists of 12 residues. Germline V CDR1 and CDR2: MNHEY, SVGEGT. Unmatched junction bases numbered 6, after V lost 5 bases and J lost 8 bases. CDR3 in DNA: TGTGCCAGCAGTCCCGGGGACAGACAGCAGTACGTC. Its protein is CASSPGDRQQYV.

This clonotype turned up a few times. This chain links TRBV4-1 with TRBJ1-5; 8 bases are a match to TRBD1. Germline-derived CDR1 and CDR2 are MGHRA and YSYEKL. The CDR3 spans 17 residues. V dropped 1 base and J dropped 2; count of bases not matched to a gene: 7. CDR3 loop: CASSQGSGQGGNQPQHF. The CDR3 nucleotides read TGCGCCAGCAGCCAAGGCTCCGGACAGGGTGGCAATCAGCCCCAGCATTTT.

The chain couples TRBV4-2 to TRBJ2-7; 7 positions agree with TRBD1. CDR3 length: 15 amino acids. V shed 6 bases, J shed 1 base, and the junction held 9 bases outside the gene matches. Looked up from germline, CDR1 is LGHNA and CDR2 is YNFKEQ. CDR3 sequence: CASRSAGDRSYEQYF. The CDR3, as DNA: TGTGCCAGCAGGTCCGCCGGGGACAGATCCTACGAGCAGTACTTC.

This sequence joins TRBV28 and TRBJ2-7, with D possibly being TRBD1 or TRBD2 (5 bases each). CDR3 length equals 15 residues. The V gene lost 10 bases and the J gene lost 0 bases, with 19 bases spanning the gap. The germline CDR1 and CDR2 sequences are MDHEN and SYDVKM. CDR3 DNA: TGTGCCAACCCCGCGTTCCGGGACCGCTCCTACGAGCAGTACGTC. Translating gives CANPAFRDRSYEQYV.

This clonotype was counted only a few times. The rearrangement joins TRBV3-1 to TRBJ2-1, with a weak D call TRBD1 (7 bases). With 0 bases removed from V and 7 bases from J, the gap between germline ends came to 16 bases. Germline lookup yields CDR1 LGHDT and CDR2 YNNKEL (reference sequence). The CDR3 is made up of 16 amino acids. This CDR3 reads CASSQDLAGGMNEQFF. The DNA of the CDR3 is TGTGCCAGCAGCCAAGATCTGGCAGGGGGGATGAATGAGCAGTTCTTC.

This chain uses TRBV7-2 with TRBJ2-7; D possibly corresponds to TRBD2 (5 bases). The CDR3 loop spans 14 amino acids. Trimming stripped 1 base from V and 3 bases from J, with 10 bases between. CDR1 and CDR2 (germline): SGHTA, FQGNSA. CDR3 DNA sequence: TGTGCCAGCAGCTTAGGAGGAGGCTTCTACGAGCAGTACTTC. Translated: CASSLGGGFYEQYF. Full variable domain (missing parts from reference TRBV7-2 and TRBJ2-7): GAGVSQSPSNKVTEKGKDVELRCDPISGHTALYWYRQSLGQGLEFLIYFQGNSAPDKSGLPSDRFSAERTGGSVSTLTIQRTQQEDSAVYLCASSLGGGFYEQYFGPGTRLTVT.

This chain connects TRBV7-9 to TRBJ2-5; D ambiguous. V gave up 2 bases and J gave up 3 bases, with 10 bases separating them. Germline CDR1 reads SEHNR; CDR2 reads FQNEAQ (reference sequence). This CDR3 spans 14 amino acids. The CDR3 DNA follows: TGTGCCAGCAGCTTATTAGGGCGGAAAGAGACCCAGTACTTC. This codes for CASSLLGRKETQYF.

The J gene is TRBJ1-2, the V gene TRBV30; D might be TRBD1 (6 bases). V was clipped by 2 bases and J by 7 bases, with 17 bases between them. This CDR3 spans 14 amino acids. The germline V gene encodes CDR1 GTSNPN and CDR2 SVGIG (reference sequence). CDR3 sequence: CAWSLARDTGGYTF. CDR3 bases: TGTGCCTGGAGTCTTGCCCGGGACACTGGTGGCTACACCTTC. Variable domain in full (rest from reference TRBV30 and TRBJ1-2): SQTIHQWPATLVQPVGSPLSLECTVEGTSNPNLYWYRQAAGRGLQLLFYSVGIGQISSEVPQNLSASRPQDRQFILSSKKLLLSDSGFYLCAWSLARDTGGYTFGSGTRLTVV.

V usage is TRBV12-3 or TRBV12-4 and J usage is TRBJ2-3, with 13 bases that match TRBD2. CDR3 length: 19 amino acids. Unmatched junction bases numbered 16, after V lost 4 bases and J lost 6 bases. CDR3 residues: CASSSETIKTSGGFDTQYF. The CDR3 coding sequence is TGTGCCAGCAGTTCCGAAACGATAAAGACTAGCGGGGGGTTTGATACGCAGTATTTT.

The chain combines TRBV15 with TRBJ1-2; no clear D. The V gene's germline CDR1 is LNHNV and CDR2 YYDKDF (reference sequence). Trimming shortened V by 0 bases and J by 0 bases, and 5 bases separated the two germline ends. The CDR3 is 14 residues long. The CDR3 region has the DNA TGTGCCACCAGCAGAGATCCTACTAACTATGGCTACACCTTC. Translated: CATSRDPTNYGYTF.

This clonotype was picked up many times. The V and J genes are TRBV6-2 or TRBV6-3 and TRBJ1-5; possibly TRBD1 for D (6 bases). The V end lost 5 bases, the J end lost 2 bases, and 19 bases lay between the germline ends. This CDR3 region has 17 residues. Germline V lookup: CDR1 MNHEY, CDR2 SVGEGT. This CDR3 is CASSHLFRDNRNQPQHF. The DNA for the CDR3 is TGTGCCAGCAGTCACCTCTTCCGGGACAATCGCAATCAGCCCCAGCATTTT.

Many counts were recorded for this clonotype. This rearrangement joins TRBV5-1 to TRBJ2-2; a weak D match, TRBD2 (6 bases). The CDR3 sequence is 15 residues long. Germline V gives CDR1 SGHRS, CDR2 YFSETQ. Trimming left V 0 bases short and J 6 bases short, with 12 bases between. CDR3 coding DNA: TGCGCCAGCAGCTTGGTACTAGCATCGGCCGGGGAGCTGTTTTTT. Amino acids: CASSLVLASAGELFF.

V usage is TRBV6-2 or TRBV6-3 and J usage is TRBJ2-6; possible D gene TRBD1, 7 bases. Trimming stripped 4 bases from V and 2 bases from J, with 15 bases between. This CDR3 is built from 17 residues. Germline V CDR1 and CDR2: MNHEY, SVGEGT. CDR3 amino acids: CASSSSPRGAGANVLTF. CDR3 coding DNA: TGTGCCAGCAGTTCGTCCCCCAGGGGGGCTGGGGCCAACGTCCTGACTTTC.

Here the CDR3 DNA reads TGCGCCAGCTGGACTCAGGAACAAGAGACCCAGTACTTC. Protein sequence: CASWTQEQETQYF. The gene calls are TRBV5-1 and TRBJ2-5; D perhaps matches TRBD2 (5 bases). Trimming shortened V by 7 bases and J by 2 bases, and 12 bases separated the two germline ends. The germline gives CDR1 SGHRS, CDR2 YFSETQ. The CDR3 totals 13 residues. Variable domain in full (rest from reference TRBV5-1 and TRBJ2-5): KAGVTQTPRYLIKTRGQQVTLSCSPISGHRSVSWYQQTPGQGLQFLFEYFSETQRNKGNFPGRFSGRQFSNSRSEMNVSTLELGDSALYLCASWTQEQETQYFGPGTRLLVL.

The chain combines TRBV7-3 with TRBJ2-5; TRBD2 is a possible D gene (5 bases). Germline V CDR1 and CDR2: SGHTA, FQGTGA. CDR3 length equals 15 residues. V was pared by 0 bases and J by 5 bases, with 13 bases between. As DNA, the CDR3 is TGTGCCAGCAGCTTAACGTCTAGCTATGGGGAGACCCAGTACTTC. Translation: CASSLTSSYGETQYF. The full variable domain, its missing parts supplied by reference TRBV7-3 and TRBJ2-5, is GAGVSQTPSNKVTEKGKYVELRCDPISGHTALYWYRQSLGQGPEFLIYFQGTGAADDSGLPNDRFFAVRPEGSVSTLKIQRTERGDSAVYLCASSLTSSYGETQYFGPGTRLLVL.

The gene calls are TRBV2 and TRBJ2-7; D gene uncertain. Germline assignment: CDR1 SNHLY and CDR2 FYNNEI. With 2 bases removed from V and 0 bases from J, the gap between germline ends came to 8 bases. CDR3 length equals 14 residues. CDR3 region: CASSEYPYSYEQYF. CDR3 nucleotide sequence: TGTGCCAGCAGTGAATACCCTTACTCCTACGAGCAGTACTTC. Complete variable domain (other parts from reference TRBV2 and TRBJ2-7): EPEVTQTPSHQVTQMGQEVILRCVPISNHLYFYWYRQILGQKVEFLVSFYNNEISEKSEIFDDQFSVERPDGSNFTLKIRSTKLEDSAMYFCASSEYPYSYEQYFGPGTRLTVT.